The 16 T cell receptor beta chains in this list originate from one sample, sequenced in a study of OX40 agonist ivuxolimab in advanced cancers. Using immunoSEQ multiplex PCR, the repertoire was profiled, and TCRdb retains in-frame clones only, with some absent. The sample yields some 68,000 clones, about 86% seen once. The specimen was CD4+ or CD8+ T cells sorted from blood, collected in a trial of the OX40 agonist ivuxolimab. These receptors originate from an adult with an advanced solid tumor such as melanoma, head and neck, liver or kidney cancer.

The CDR3 DNA sequence: TGTGCCAGCAGCCCTGACAGGGGTGGAGATACGCAGTATTTT. The encoded protein is CASSPDRGGDTQYF. V and J are TRBV7-9 and TRBJ2-3; 8 bases agree with TRBD1. The germline CDR1 and CDR2 sequences are SEHNR and FQNEAQ (reference sequence). The ends lost 5 bases at V and 5 bases at J; junction bases unmatched: 6. The CDR3 covers 14 residues.

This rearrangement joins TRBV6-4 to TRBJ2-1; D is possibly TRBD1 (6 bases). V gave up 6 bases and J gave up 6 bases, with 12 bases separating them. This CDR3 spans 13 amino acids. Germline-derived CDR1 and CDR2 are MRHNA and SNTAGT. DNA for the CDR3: TGTGCCAGCAGCAGCCAGGGGTCCAATGAGCAGTTCTTC. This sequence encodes CASSSQGSNEQFF.

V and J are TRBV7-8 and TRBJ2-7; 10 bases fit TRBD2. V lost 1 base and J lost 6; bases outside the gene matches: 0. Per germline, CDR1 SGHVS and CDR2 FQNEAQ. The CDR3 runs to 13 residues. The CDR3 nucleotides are TGTGCCAGCAGCTTAGGGACTAGCGGCGAGCAGTACTTC. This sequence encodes CASSLGTSGEQYF.

CDR3 loop: CASSPDRGREKLFF. CDR3 bases: TGTGCCAGCAGCCCGGACAGGGGAAGGGAAAAACTGTTTTTT. This chain connects TRBV5-4 to TRBJ1-4, with TRBD1 matching over 9 bases. This CDR3 is 14 amino acids long. V shed 4 bases and J 8 bases; nucleotides not matched to a gene: 6. The V gene's germline CDR1 is SGHNT and CDR2 YYREEE (reference sequence).

The CDR3 nucleotides read TGTGCCAGCAGAAGTCATGGCAGTTCCTACGAGCAGTACTTC. It is translated as CASRSHGSSYEQYF. V gene TRBV6-5 combines with J gene TRBJ2-7; the D is unclear. The CDR3 has 14 residues. Trimming shortened V by 6 bases and J by 1 base, and 13 bases separated the two germline ends. Looked up from germline, CDR1 is MNHEY and CDR2 is SVGAGI.

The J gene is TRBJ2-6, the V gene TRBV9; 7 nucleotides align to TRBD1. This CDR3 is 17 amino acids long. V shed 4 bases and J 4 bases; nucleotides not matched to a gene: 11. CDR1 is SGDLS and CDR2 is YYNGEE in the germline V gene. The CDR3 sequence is CASSPPGQISGANVLTF. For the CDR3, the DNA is TGTGCCAGCAGCCCTCCGGGACAGATTTCGGGGGCCAACGTCCTGACTTTC. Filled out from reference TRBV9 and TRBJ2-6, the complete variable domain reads DSGVTQTPKHLITATGQRVTLRCSPRSGDLSVYWYQQSLDQGLQFLIQYYNGEERAKGNILERFSAQQFPDLHSELNLSSLELGDSALYFCASSPPGQISGANVLTFGAGSRLTVL.

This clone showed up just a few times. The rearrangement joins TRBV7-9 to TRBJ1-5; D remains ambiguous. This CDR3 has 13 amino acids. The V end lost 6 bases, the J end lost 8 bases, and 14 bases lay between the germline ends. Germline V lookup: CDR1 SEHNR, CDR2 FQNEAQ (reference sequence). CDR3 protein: CASSYDQPKPQHF. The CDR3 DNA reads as TGTGCCAGCAGTTATGACCAGCCCAAGCCCCAGCATTTT.

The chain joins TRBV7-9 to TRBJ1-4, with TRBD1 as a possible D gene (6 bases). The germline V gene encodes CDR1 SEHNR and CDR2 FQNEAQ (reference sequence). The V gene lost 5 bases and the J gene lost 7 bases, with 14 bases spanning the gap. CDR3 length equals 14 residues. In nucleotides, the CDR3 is TGTGCCAGCAGCCCAGGGGAGGAGGGTGAAAAACTGTTTTTT. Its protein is CASSPGEEGEKLFF.

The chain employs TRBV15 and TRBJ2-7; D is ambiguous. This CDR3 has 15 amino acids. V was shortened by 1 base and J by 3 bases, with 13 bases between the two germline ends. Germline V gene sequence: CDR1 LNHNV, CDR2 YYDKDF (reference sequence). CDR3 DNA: TGTGCCACCAGCAGAGCTGAGGCCCCAGACTACGAGCAGTACTTC. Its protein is CATSRAEAPDYEQYF.

The CDR3 is CASRRQAHQPQHF. CDR3 coding DNA: TGTGCCAGCAGACGACAGGCCCATCAGCCCCAGCATTTT. The chain couples TRBV6-6 to TRBJ1-5; TRBD1 is a possible D gene (6 bases). Germline V CDR1 and CDR2: MNHNY, SVGAGI (reference sequence). Trimming cost V 6 bases and J 5 bases, with 11 bases left between them. This CDR3 is built from 13 residues.

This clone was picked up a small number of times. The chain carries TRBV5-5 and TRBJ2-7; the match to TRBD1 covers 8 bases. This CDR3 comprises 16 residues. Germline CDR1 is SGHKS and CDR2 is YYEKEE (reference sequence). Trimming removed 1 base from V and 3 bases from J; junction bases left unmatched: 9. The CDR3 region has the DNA TGTGCCAGCAGCTTGTCCCCCGGGACAGGTCTCTACGAGCAGTACTTC. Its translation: CASSLSPGTGLYEQYF.

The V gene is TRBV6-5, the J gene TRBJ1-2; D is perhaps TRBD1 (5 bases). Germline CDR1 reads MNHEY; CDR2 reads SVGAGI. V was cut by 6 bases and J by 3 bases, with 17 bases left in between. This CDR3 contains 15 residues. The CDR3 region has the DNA TGTGCCAGCAGCCAATCGCACGGGGGTGACTATGGCTACACCTTC. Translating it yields CASSQSHGGDYGYTF.

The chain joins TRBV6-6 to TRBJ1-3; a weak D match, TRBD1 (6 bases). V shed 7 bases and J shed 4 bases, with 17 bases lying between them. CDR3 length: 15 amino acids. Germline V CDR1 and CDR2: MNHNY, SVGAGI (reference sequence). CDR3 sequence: CASTRGGGVGNTIYF. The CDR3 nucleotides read TGTGCCAGCACCAGAGGGGGGGGCGTCGGAAACACCATATATTTT.

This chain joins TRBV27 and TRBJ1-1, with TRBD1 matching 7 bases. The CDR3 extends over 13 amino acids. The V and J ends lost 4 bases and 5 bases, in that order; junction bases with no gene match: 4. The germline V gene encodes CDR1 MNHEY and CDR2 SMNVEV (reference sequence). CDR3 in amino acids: CASSYRGGTEAFF. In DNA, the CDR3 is TGTGCCAGCAGTTACAGGGGAGGTACTGAAGCTTTCTTT.

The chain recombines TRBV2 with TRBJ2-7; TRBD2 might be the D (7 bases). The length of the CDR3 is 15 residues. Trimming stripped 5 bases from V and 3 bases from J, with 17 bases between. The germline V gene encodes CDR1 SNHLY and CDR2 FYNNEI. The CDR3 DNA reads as TGTGCCAGCAGTCCTAACAGGGAGGGGATCTACGAGCAGTACTTC. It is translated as CASSPNREGIYEQYF.

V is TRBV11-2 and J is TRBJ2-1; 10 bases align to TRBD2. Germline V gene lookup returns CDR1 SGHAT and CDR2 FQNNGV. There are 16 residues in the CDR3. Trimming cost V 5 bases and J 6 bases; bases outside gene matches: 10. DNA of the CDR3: TGTGCCAGCAGCCCGATCCTAGCGGGAGTTGGCAATGAGCAGTTCTTC. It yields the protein CASSPILAGVGNEQFF.